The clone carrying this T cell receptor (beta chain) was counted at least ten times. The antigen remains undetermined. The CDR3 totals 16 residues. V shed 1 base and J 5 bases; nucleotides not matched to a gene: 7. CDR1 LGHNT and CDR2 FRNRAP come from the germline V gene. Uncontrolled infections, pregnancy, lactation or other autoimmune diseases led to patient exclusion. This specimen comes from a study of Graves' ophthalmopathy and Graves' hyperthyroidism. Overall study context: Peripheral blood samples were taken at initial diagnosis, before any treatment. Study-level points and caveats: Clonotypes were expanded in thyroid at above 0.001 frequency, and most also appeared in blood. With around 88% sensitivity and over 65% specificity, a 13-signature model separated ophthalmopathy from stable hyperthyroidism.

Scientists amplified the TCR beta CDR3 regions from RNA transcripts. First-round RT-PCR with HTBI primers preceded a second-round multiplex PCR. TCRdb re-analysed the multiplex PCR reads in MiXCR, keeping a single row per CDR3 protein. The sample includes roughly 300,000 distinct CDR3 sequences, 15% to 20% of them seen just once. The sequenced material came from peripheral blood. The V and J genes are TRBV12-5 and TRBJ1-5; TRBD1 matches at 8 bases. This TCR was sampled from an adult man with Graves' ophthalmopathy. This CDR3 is CASGLADRVWYQPQHF. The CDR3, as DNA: TGTGCTAGTGGTTTGGCGGACAGGGTTTGGTATCAGCCCCAGCATTTT.